A single sample gave rise to the 14 T cell receptor beta chains below, sequenced in a study of PD-L1 blockade in urothelial cancer. TCRdb's table, derived via immunoSEQ multiplex PCR, lists solely in-frame clones and lacks some. The sample lists around 27,000 clones; roughly 80% were seen once. Sequenced here: PBMCs, sampled around atezolizumab (anti-PD-L1) treatment. All receptors derive from a man in his forties or fifties with urothelial cancer.

The chain uses TRBV7-2 and TRBJ2-7; 10 nucleotides match TRBD1. The CDR3 runs 14 residues. V gave up 3 bases and J gave up 6 bases; unmatched junction bases: 5. Germline assignment: CDR1 SGHTA and CDR2 FQGNSA. The CDR3, as DNA: TGTGCCAGCAGCTTTAGACAGGGGGCTGTCGAGCAGTACGTC. Its protein product is CASSFRQGAVEQYV.

In its sample, this clone was seen a few times. One end of the junction does not line up with germline, which may come from a read error. The V call is TRBV5-8, the J call TRBJ2-4; 8 bases are a match to TRBD2. From germline, CDR1 is SGHTS and CDR2 YDEGEE. The CDR3 runs to 13 residues. CDR3 in DNA: TGTGCCAGCAGCATCCGAGCGAACGGGAGGGAGGTCTTC. The encoded protein is CASSIRANGREVF.

The chain recombines TRBV11-2 with TRBJ2-5, with 8 positions matching TRBD2. The trim removed 10 bases at V and 2 bases at J, leaving 9 bases unmatched. There are 14 residues in the CDR3. The germline CDR1 and CDR2 sequences are SGHAT and FQNNGV. CDR3 DNA: TGTGCCACCGGGGGGGGCTCGGGGCAAGAGACCCAGTACTTC. This gives the protein CATGGGSGQETQYF.

The chain combines TRBV29-1 with TRBJ1-5, with a possible D match to TRBD1 (6 bases). The V and J ends lost 4 bases and 4 bases respectively, with 11 bases between them. The CDR3 has 13 amino acids. In germline, CDR1 is SQVTM, CDR2 ANQGSEA. The CDR3 coding sequence is TGCAGCGTTGGAAGGGGGGGGAATCAGCCCCAGCATTTT. Its translation: CSVGRGGNQPQHF.

As DNA, the CDR3 is TGTGCCAGCAGGAGGGACATGACAGGGGCCTTGAACACTGAAGCTTTCTTT. Its protein is CASRRDMTGALNTEAFF. The rearrangement uses TRBV25-1 and TRBJ1-1, with 8 bases identical to TRBD1. The germline CDR1 and CDR2 sequences are MGHDK and SYGVNS. This CDR3 comprises 17 residues. The V gene end was trimmed by 6 bases and the J gene end by 0 bases; junction bases not matched to a gene: 12.

The rearrangement joins TRBV4-2 to TRBJ1-6; weak D call: TRBD1 (6 bases). Looked up from germline, CDR1 is LGHNA and CDR2 is YNFKEQ. The CDR3 has 15 residues. Trimming stripped 0 bases from V and 4 bases from J, with 7 bases between. The CDR3 coding sequence is TGTGCCAGCAGCCAAGATGGACAGTATAATTCACCCCTCCACTTT. Protein: CASSQDGQYNSPLHF.

This sequence joins TRBV5-4 and TRBJ2-1; perhaps TRBD2 as D (5 bases). Germline loops: CDR1 SGHNT, CDR2 YYREEE (reference sequence). This CDR3 has 14 amino acids. V lost 7 bases and J 6 bases, leaving 17 bases between the germline ends. CDR3 sequence (DNA): TGTGCCAGCTTCCGCGGGCTAGCCTCCAATGAGCAGTTCTTC. Residues: CASFRGLASNEQFF.

This chain connects TRBV19 to TRBJ1-2; 9 bases fit TRBD1. The CDR3 has 14 residues. Trimming cost V 7 bases and J 4 bases; bases outside gene matches: 7. From germline, CDR1 is LNHDA and CDR2 SQIVND (reference sequence). The CDR3 protein is CASTLTGGSYGYTF. CDR3 sequence (DNA): TGTGCCAGTACCTTGACAGGGGGGAGCTATGGCTACACCTTC.

The rearrangement links TRBV6-4 to TRBJ1-1; 9 bases map to TRBD1. J was trimmed by 5 bases and V by 6 bases; bases with no gene match: 7. The germline V gene has CDR1 MRHNA and CDR2 SNTAGT. The CDR3 spans 14 residues. CDR3 region: CASRGQGGSTEAFF. DNA of the CDR3: TGTGCCAGCAGGGGACAGGGAGGTAGTACTGAAGCTTTCTTT.

The chain couples TRBV5-1 to TRBJ1-1; no firm D call. Germline V gives CDR1 SGHRS, CDR2 YFSETQ. With 4 bases removed from V and 2 bases from J, the gap between germline ends came to 12 bases. This CDR3 comprises 14 residues. The CDR3, as DNA: TGCGCCAGCAGCCCCCGCGGCGTTAACACTGAAGCTTTCTTT. Its protein product is CASSPRGVNTEAFF.

The J gene is TRBJ2-6, the V gene TRBV28; weak D call: TRBD1 (6 bases). Germline V gene sequence: CDR1 MDHEN, CDR2 SYDVKM. The CDR3 runs to 15 residues. V dropped 7 bases and J dropped 0 bases, with 10 bases sitting between them. The CDR3: CASKDSPSGANVLTF. The DNA of the CDR3 is TGTGCCAGCAAGGACAGTCCCTCTGGGGCCAACGTCCTGACTTTC.

V and J are TRBV9 and TRBJ2-1; 9 bases match TRBD2. V lost 4 bases to trimming and J lost 5 bases; unmatched junction nucleotides: 13. Looked up from germline, CDR1 is SGDLS and CDR2 is YYNGEE. The CDR3 extends over 17 amino acids. CDR3 in amino acids: CASSPTLAAGGDNEQFF. In DNA, the CDR3 is TGTGCCAGCAGCCCGACATTAGCAGCGGGAGGCGACAATGAGCAGTTCTTC.

In this sample, this clone turned up once. For the CDR3, the DNA is TGTGCCAGCAGCTTGATCGAGGGTGAGCAGTTCTTC. It yields the protein CASSLIEGEQFF. The J gene is TRBJ2-1, the V gene TRBV11-2; D may be TRBD2 (5 bases). V was clipped by 3 bases and J by 9 bases, with 9 bases between them. The CDR3 is made up of 12 amino acids. The V gene's germline CDR1 is SGHAT and CDR2 FQNNGV.

The V gene is TRBV6-5, the J gene TRBJ2-5; TRBD1 agrees at 9 bases. Trimming took 7 bases from V and 5 from J; bases not matched to a gene: 11. CDR1 and CDR2 (germline): MNHEY, SVGAGI. There are 15 residues in the CDR3. CDR3 coding DNA: TGTGCCAGCAATAAGGGACAGGGTGGAGGTGAGACCCAGTACTTC. Amino acid sequence: CASNKGQGGGETQYF.